The 7 T cell receptor beta chains below were found in one sample sequenced in a study of blood T cell repertoires in COVID-19. Using immunoSEQ multiplex PCR, the repertoire was profiled, and TCRdb retains in-frame clones only, with some absent. This table has about 200,000 clones, roughly four fifths appearing once. Source material: peripheral blood. All receptors come from a middle-aged woman with acute or convalescent COVID-19.

The chain links TRBV6-1 to TRBJ2-7, with no clear D. The CDR3 sequence is 16 residues long. Deletions cut 1 base from V and 3 bases from J, with 16 bases between. Germline V lookup: CDR1 MNHNS, CDR2 SASEGT. The CDR3 coding sequence is TGTGCCAGCAGTGAAGGGAGACCCCGAGTGGGCTACGAGCAGTACTTC. Amino acid sequence: CASSEGRPRVGYEQYF.

This chain uses TRBV24-1 with TRBJ2-1; 9 nucleotides agree with TRBD2. J lost 7 bases, V lost 0 bases, and 6 bases had no gene match. The CDR3 length is 16 residues. Germline CDR1 reads KGHDR; CDR2 reads SFDVKD. This CDR3 reads CATSDLVAGVKNEQFF. The CDR3 DNA reads as TGTGCCACCAGTGATTTGGTAGCGGGAGTGAAAAATGAGCAGTTCTTC.

Details on this clone: Within the sample, other DNA sequences also encode this same CDR3. The chain employs TRBV11-3 and TRBJ2-1, with TRBD1 matching 7 bases. The germline V gene has CDR1 SGHNT and CDR2 YENEEA. The CDR3 consists of 15 residues. V dropped 5 bases and J dropped 0; count of bases not matched to a gene: 4. CDR3 residues: CASSLRQGSYNEQFF. CDR3 in DNA: TGTGCCAGCAGCCTGCGACAGGGCTCCTACAATGAGCAGTTCTTC.

This clone was seen just once. The chain uses TRBV7-2 and TRBJ2-7; tentatively, D is TRBD2 (5 bases). Germline V CDR1 and CDR2: SGHTA, FQGNSA. The CDR3 runs 15 residues. V lost 3 bases to trimming and J lost 3 bases, with 15 bases between them. CDR3 bases: TGTGCCAGCAGCTTCGTATTTATGAGCGGCTACGAGCAGTACTTC. Translation gives CASSFVFMSGYEQYF. The whole variable domain, remainder taken from reference TRBV7-2 and TRBJ2-7, is GAGVSQSPSNKVTEKGKDVELRCDPISGHTALYWYRQSLGQGLEFLIYFQGNSAPDKSGLPSDRFSAERTGGSVSTLTIQRTQQEDSAVYLCASSFVFMSGYEQYFGPGTRLTVT.

V gene TRBV10-2 combines with J gene TRBJ1-1; 9 bases fit TRBD1. V shed 7 bases and J 5 bases; nucleotides not matched to a gene: 11. The CDR3 spans 15 residues. The germline V gene encodes CDR1 WSHSY and CDR2 SAAADI. This CDR3 reads CASTRAGQGLTEAFF. The CDR3, as DNA: TGCGCCAGCACTCGGGCAGGACAGGGGTTGACTGAAGCTTTCTTT.

The chain carries TRBV6-1 and TRBJ2-2, with a tentative D call TRBD2 (6 bases). V was clipped by 0 bases and J by 7 bases, with 18 bases between them. CDR3 length: 17 amino acids. CDR1 is MNHNS, CDR2 SASEGT, per germline. CDR3 in DNA: TGTGCCAGCAGTGAAGCGTATGGAGGGGCGAATCACGGGGAGCTGTTTTTT. It specifies CASSEAYGGANHGELFF.

This clone came up a few times. The rearrangement links TRBV12-5 to TRBJ2-3; 8 bases agree with TRBD2. The V and J ends lost 6 bases and 4 bases, in that order; junction bases with no gene match: 15. The V gene's germline CDR1 is LGHNT and CDR2 FRNRAP. The CDR3 has 17 residues. DNA for the CDR3: TGTGCTAGTGGGCAAGCTTCTAGCGGGTCAGGGGCAGATACGCAGTATTTT. Protein product: CASGQASSGSGADTQYF.